Following are 8 T cell receptor beta chains from one sample sequenced in a study of T-cell memory formation after mild COVID-19. TCRdb redid the calling of the 5' RACE reads with MiXCR, one entry per CDR3 protein. The data show roughly 220,000 distinct CDR3 sequences, roughly 10% seen once. The sequenced sample consisted of PBMCs or a T cell subset sorted from them (not recorded which). The receptor source for this set is a man between 18 and 35 years old who had mild COVID-19 (a few samples of this study predate the infection). Cell type and time point are not known.

This clonotype was recorded at least ten times. V is TRBV12-3 or TRBV12-4 and J is TRBJ1-1; no clear D gene. This CDR3 has 13 amino acids. V lost 9 bases to trimming and J lost 0 bases, with 11 bases between them. As DNA, the CDR3 is TGTGCCAGTTCGACGTGGTTGAACACTGAAGCTTTCTTT. It yields the protein CASSTWLNTEAFF.

The chain joins TRBV7-6 to TRBJ2-2; 10 nucleotides align to TRBD2. V was pared by 5 bases and J by 5 bases, with 8 bases of the junction left unmatched. The CDR3 runs to 16 residues. Per germline, CDR1 SGHVS and CDR2 FNYEAQ. CDR3 coding DNA: TGTGCCAGCAGCCTCCTAGCGGGGGCTGGAACCGGGGAGCTGTTTTTT. This translates into CASSLLAGAGTGELFF. The variable domain in full, completed from reference TRBV7-6 and TRBJ2-2, reads GAGVSQSPRYKVTKRGQDVALRCDPISGHVSLYWYRQALGQGPEFLTYFNYEAQQDKSGLPNDRFSAERPEGSISTLTIQRTEQRDSAMYRCASSLLAGAGTGELFFGEGSRLTVL.

This clonotype was observed a few times. Here the CDR3 DNA reads TGTGCCAGCAGCCTCAATACGAGGGGGGCAGGAGATACGCAGTATTTT. Translating it yields CASSLNTRGAGDTQYF. The rearrangement joins TRBV7-3 to TRBJ2-3; D assignment may be TRBD1 or TRBD2 (6 bases each). This CDR3 contains 16 residues. V was pared by 5 bases and J by 5 bases, with 20 bases between. The germline CDR1 and CDR2 sequences are SGHTA and FQGTGA.

The sample holds many counts of this clonotype. The chain uses TRBV20-1 and TRBJ1-1; D is perhaps TRBD1 (5 bases). The CDR3 length is 12 residues. Germline CDR1 reads DFQATT; CDR2 reads SNEGSKA (reference sequence). V lost 3 bases, J lost 4 bases, and 9 bases lay in between. In DNA form, the CDR3 reads TGCAGTGCTAGGGGACCCCCCACTGAAGCTTTCTTT. It specifies CSARGPPTEAFF.

The chain combines TRBV20-1 with TRBJ2-7, with D perhaps matching TRBD1 (5 bases). The germline V and J ends were trimmed by 5 bases and 3 bases, with 8 bases remaining between them. Germline V gene sequence: CDR1 DFQATT, CDR2 SNEGSKA (reference sequence). This CDR3 is built from 11 residues. DNA of the CDR3: TGCAGTGCTGGGGCGCACTACGAGCAGTACGTC. This sequence encodes CSAGAHYEQYV.

There are a few counts of this clonotype. The V call is TRBV20-1, the J call TRBJ1-1; no reliable D call. The germline V gene encodes CDR1 DFQATT and CDR2 SNEGSKA (reference sequence). V lost 3 bases to trimming and J lost 11 bases, with 16 bases between them. This CDR3 comprises 12 residues. For the CDR3, the DNA is TGCAGTGCTAGTAAGCCCGGCCCGGGGGCTTTCTTT. Residues: CSASKPGPGAFF.

The CDR3 nucleotides read TGCGCCAGCAGTTCCGGGGGACAGGACGGCACAGATACGCAGTATTTT. Its translation: CASSSGGQDGTDTQYF. The chain carries TRBV5-1 and TRBJ2-3, with 8 bases aligning to TRBD1. The germline CDR1 and CDR2 sequences are SGHRS and YFSETQ. The CDR3 runs to 16 residues. V was pared by 5 bases and J by 1 base, with 9 bases of the junction left unmatched. Combining the CDR3 with reference TRBV5-1 and TRBJ2-3 gives the whole variable domain KAGVTQTPRYLIKTRGQQVTLSCSPISGHRSVSWYQQTPGQGLQFLFEYFSETQRNKGNFPGRFSGRQFSNSRSEMNVSTLELGDSALYLCASSSGGQDGTDTQYFGPGTRLTVL.

In this sample, this clonotype turned up a few times. The chain has TRBV4-3 and TRBJ1-5; no clear D gene. V was pared by 0 bases and J by 0 bases, with 18 bases between. Germline lookup yields CDR1 LGHNA and CDR2 YSLEER. The CDR3 contains 19 residues. The CDR3 region is CASSQDWTPAERSNQPQHF. Written as DNA, the CDR3 is TGCGCCAGCAGCCAAGATTGGACTCCCGCTGAACGTAGCAATCAGCCCCAGCATTTT.